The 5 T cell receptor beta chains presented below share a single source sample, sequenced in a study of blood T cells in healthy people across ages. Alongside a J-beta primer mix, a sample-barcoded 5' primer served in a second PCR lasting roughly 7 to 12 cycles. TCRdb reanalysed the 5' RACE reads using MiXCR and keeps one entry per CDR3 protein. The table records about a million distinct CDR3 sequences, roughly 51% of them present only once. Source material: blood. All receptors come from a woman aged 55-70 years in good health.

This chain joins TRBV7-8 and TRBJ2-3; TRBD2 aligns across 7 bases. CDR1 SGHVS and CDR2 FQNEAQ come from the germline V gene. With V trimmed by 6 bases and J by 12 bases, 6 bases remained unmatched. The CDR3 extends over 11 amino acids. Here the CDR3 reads CASRGGPLQYF. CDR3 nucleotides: TGTGCCAGCAGGGGAGGGCCCCTACAGTATTTT.

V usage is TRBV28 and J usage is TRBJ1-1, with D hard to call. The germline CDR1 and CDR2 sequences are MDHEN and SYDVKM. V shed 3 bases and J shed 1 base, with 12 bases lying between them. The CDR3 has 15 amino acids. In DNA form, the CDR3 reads TGTGCCAGCAGTTTTGGATGGGATACGAACACTGAAGCTTTCTTT. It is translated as CASSFGWDTNTEAFF.

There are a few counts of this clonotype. CDR3 nucleotide sequence: TGCAGTGCTAGAGGCCGACTCCCGGGACAGTCATTATTGATGAACACTGAAGCTTTCTTT. Its translation: CSARGRLPGQSLLMNTEAFF. V and J are TRBV20-1 and TRBJ1-1; 7 positions match TRBD1. J lost 0 bases, V lost 1 base, and 20 bases had no gene match. The CDR3 sequence is 20 residues long. Germline V lookup: CDR1 DFQATT, CDR2 SNEGSKA (reference sequence).

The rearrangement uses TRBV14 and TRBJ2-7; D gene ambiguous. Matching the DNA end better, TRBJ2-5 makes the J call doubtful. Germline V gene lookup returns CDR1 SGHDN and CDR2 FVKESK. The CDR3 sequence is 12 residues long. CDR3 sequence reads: CASSQALKTQYF. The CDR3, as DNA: TGTGCCAGCAGCCAAGCGTTGAAGACCCAGTACTTC.

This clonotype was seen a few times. CDR3 amino acids: CASSFSGSTYEQYF. CDR3 DNA: TGTGCCAGCAGTTTTAGCGGGAGTACCTACGAGCAGTACTTC. The J gene is TRBJ2-7, the V gene TRBV12-3 or TRBV12-4, with 9 bases lining up with TRBD2. Germline trimming cut 3 bases from V and 2 bases from J; bases unmatched to any gene: 2. This CDR3 contains 14 residues.